This T cell receptor beta chain was documented in a study of prognosis after radiotherapy for stage I lung cancer. At the level of the study: Whereas more than ten patients had adenocarcinoma, squamous cell carcinoma was the tumor in about 7.

This CDR3 spans 12 amino acids. Trimming at V came to 1 base and at J to 15 bases, leaving 6 bases not matched to a gene. The patients, who had no history of other malignancies and had received no prior chemotherapy or radiotherapy, were all found to be node-negative on CT and PET/CT. For each of two time points, a roughly 6.2-milliliter draw of peripheral blood was taken. Only a few counts were recorded for this clonotype. One base away lies a much larger clone, so this may be a sequencing read error. The study amplified the TCR beta CDR3 region from genomic DNA. This amplification was carried out by two rounds of multiplex PCR. First-round PCR amplification was performed with primers specific to each TRBV and TRBJ gene. The second round, a PCR step, used universal primers. In TCRdb, the multiplex PCR reads were re-called with MiXCR into one record per CDR3 protein. Among 51,000 or so distinct CDR3 sequences listed, roughly 35% were seen once.

This sequence was found in a donor of 50 years or more with non-small cell lung cancer. The chain links TRBV12-3 or TRBV12-4 to TRBJ2-1, with 7 bases lining up with TRBD2. Sequencing used PBMCs, obtained before or after stereotactic body radiation therapy (not recorded which). The CDR3 DNA sequence: TGTGCCAGCAGTTTAGGTGCGGGAGCCTCGTTCTTC. Protein product: CASSLGAGASFF.